This entry lists 15 T cell receptor beta chains sequenced from one sample in a study of blood T cell repertoires in COVID-19. Produced via immunoSEQ multiplex PCR; TCRdb's table is partial and in-frame only. The table has approximately 180,000 clones, about 85% seen once; the top ten hold about 22%. The specimen sequenced was peripheral blood. Source of these receptors: a man aged 55 to 70 with active or convalescent COVID-19.

The CDR3 DNA reads as TGTGCCAGCAGGGGACAGGGGGTCACTGAAGCTTTCTTT. Translation gives CASRGQGVTEAFF. The chain combines TRBV6-5 with TRBJ1-1; 11 nucleotides match TRBD1. J lost 4 bases, V lost 6 bases, and 1 base had no gene match. CDR1 MNHEY and CDR2 SVGAGI come from the germline V gene. The CDR3 spans 13 residues.

V is TRBV19 and J is TRBJ2-1; 8 bases are shared with TRBD1. The CDR3 is 14 amino acids. CDR1 is LNHDA and CDR2 is SQIVND in the germline V gene (reference sequence). V shed 5 bases, J shed 6 bases, and the junction held 6 bases outside the gene matches. CDR3 in DNA: TGTGCCAGTAGTCTAGGGACAGGACGCAATGAGCAGTTCTTC. Amino acid sequence: CASSLGTGRNEQFF.

The chain has TRBV6-4 and TRBJ2-3, with a possible D match to TRBD2 (7 bases). Trimming cost V 1 base and J 4 bases, with 9 bases left between them. Germline loops: CDR1 MRHNA, CDR2 SNTAGT. There are 14 residues in the CDR3. DNA of the CDR3: TGTGCCAGCAGTGACTGGGGGGGCGCAGATACGCAGTATTTT. Translating gives CASSDWGGADTQYF.

This chain uses TRBV4-1 with TRBJ2-2; D may be TRBD2 (7 bases). The CDR3 extends over 17 amino acids. V lost 2 bases and J 5 bases, leaving 18 bases between the germline ends. Germline loops: CDR1 MGHRA, CDR2 YSYEKL. In DNA, the CDR3 is TGCGCCAGCAGCCAAATTATCGCGCGGGGGCGAACCGGGGAGCTGTTTTTT. The encoded protein is CASSQIIARGRTGELFF.

V and J are TRBV21-1 and TRBJ2-6; no DNA check was done on the table's D call, TRBD2. TRBV21-1 is described as a pseudogene. The CDR3 totals 17 residues. The CDR3 sequence: CASSKDAALSGANVLTF. CDR3 sequence (DNA): TGTGCCAGCAGCAAAGACGCAGCGCTCTCTGGGGCCAACGTCCTGACTTTC.

This chain joins TRBV5-1 and TRBJ2-1, with 11 bases identical to TRBD2. With 2 bases clipped from V and 9 bases from J, the junction kept 7 bases outside the gene matches. The CDR3 covers 15 residues. Germline assignment: CDR1 SGHRS and CDR2 YFSETQ. The CDR3 spells CASSFSGGAFGEQFF. As DNA, the CDR3 is TGCGCCAGCAGCTTTAGCGGGGGGGCCTTTGGTGAGCAGTTCTTC.

The chain links TRBV7-9 to TRBJ2-3; D unclear. The V end was cut by 4 bases, the J end by 4 bases, with 6 bases between. CDR1 and CDR2 (germline): SEHNR, FQNEAQ (reference sequence). CDR3 size: 12 residues. In DNA form, the CDR3 reads TGTGCCAGCAGCTCTAAAGCAGATACGCAGTATTTT. It translates to CASSSKADTQYF.

In this sample, this clone turned up once. CDR3 in DNA: TGCGCCAGCAGCCCAGCTAGCGGGGGTTTCTACGAGCAGTACTTC. Its protein product is CASSPASGGFYEQYF. The chain employs TRBV5-1 and TRBJ2-7; 10 bases are shared with TRBD2. Germline lookup yields CDR1 SGHRS and CDR2 YFSETQ. After removal of 4 bases from V and 3 bases from J, the junction contained 7 bases not matched to a gene. CDR3 length: 15 residues.

The CDR3 nucleotides are TGTGCCAGTAGTACACGGACAGTGGGTTATGCAACTAATGAAAAACTGTTTTTT. It yields the protein CASSTRTVGYATNEKLFF. V gene TRBV19 combines with J gene TRBJ1-4, with D possibly matching TRBD1 (6 bases). This CDR3 is built from 18 residues. Between the trimmed V and J ends, which lost 4 bases and 0 bases, there was a span of 18 bases. From germline, CDR1 is LNHDA and CDR2 SQIVND (reference sequence). Looking up the rest from reference TRBV19 and TRBJ1-4 gives the full variable domain: DGGITQSPKYLFRKEGQNVTLSCEQNLNHDAMYWYRQDPGQGLRLIYYSQIVNDFQKGDIAEGYSVSREKKESFPLTVTSAQKNPTAFYLCASSTRTVGYATNEKLFFGSGTQLSVL.

The CDR3 nucleotides read TGTGCCAGCAGTGAAGGAGCGGGGACAGAGACCCAGTACTTC. Translation: CASSEGAGTETQYF. The rearrangement links TRBV6-1 to TRBJ2-5; 7 bases align to TRBD2. The CDR3 length is 14 residues. The germline V gene has CDR1 MNHNS and CDR2 SASEGT. V gave up 1 base and J gave up 4 bases; unmatched junction bases: 3.

This sequence joins TRBV18 and TRBJ2-7, with 11 bases that match TRBD1. This CDR3 is 17 amino acids long. The V and J ends lost 5 bases and 6 bases, in that order; junction bases with no gene match: 15. Germline CDR1 KGHSH, CDR2 LQKENI. The CDR3 DNA reads as TGTGCCAGCTCATCAACCCCCGGGACAGGGGGTTCGGGCGAGCAGTACTTC. It is translated as CASSSTPGTGGSGEQYF.

The chain has TRBV19 and TRBJ2-7; TRBD2 aligns across 7 bases. The CDR3 is made up of 13 amino acids. Germline loops: CDR1 LNHDA, CDR2 SQIVND (reference sequence). Unmatched junction bases numbered 8, after V lost 7 bases and J lost 5 bases. CDR3 nucleotide sequence: TGTGCCAGTAAAGGACTAGACCGGAACGAGCAGTACTTC. Protein sequence: CASKGLDRNEQYF.

V usage is TRBV19 and J usage is TRBJ2-1, with D possibly being TRBD1 (6 bases). The CDR3 consists of 17 residues. CDR1 is LNHDA, CDR2 SQIVND, per germline (reference sequence). V dropped 5 bases and J dropped 7 bases, with 24 bases sitting between them. The CDR3 DNA reads TGTGCCAGTAGTGTTCGGAGAGGGACACTGAGTCCTAATGAGCAGTTCTTC. Translated: CASSVRRGTLSPNEQFF. The full variable domain, completed using reference TRBV19 and TRBJ2-1, is DGGITQSPKYLFRKEGQNVTLSCEQNLNHDAMYWYRQDPGQGLRLIYYSQIVNDFQKGDIAEGYSVSREKKESFPLTVTSAQKNPTAFYLCASSVRRGTLSPNEQFFGPGTRLTVL.

The V call is TRBV3-1 (or the pseudogene TRBV3-2), the J call TRBJ2-7; 9 bases are shared with TRBD2. The germline gives CDR1 LGHDT, CDR2 YNNKEL (reference sequence). This CDR3 contains 16 residues. V lost 4 bases, J lost 7 bases, and 14 bases stayed unmatched. The CDR3 reads CASSPNGAGGRWEQYF. CDR3 sequence (DNA): TGTGCCAGCAGCCCAAATGGAGCGGGGGGCCGGTGGGAGCAGTACTTC.

The chain uses TRBV24-1 and TRBJ2-3; 7 bases are a match to TRBD2. Germline V gene sequence: CDR1 KGHDR, CDR2 SFDVKD. The CDR3 is 17 residues long. Trimming at V came to 0 bases and at J to 6 bases, leaving 11 bases not matched to a gene. CDR3 residues: CATSDLREAGPSDTQYF. CDR3 sequence (DNA): TGTGCCACCAGTGATTTGAGAGAAGCGGGGCCCTCGGATACGCAGTATTTT.